Listed below are T cell receptor beta chains from one sample, sequenced in a study of identical twins. TCRdb reprocessed the 5' RACE reads via MiXCR and lists one record per CDR3 protein. Among 450,000 or so distinct CDR3 sequences listed, roughly 13% were seen once. These data also formed part of another study, on yellow fever vaccine responses in identical twins.

The specimen sequenced was CD4+ T cells sorted from blood. These receptors originate from a woman aged 18-30 years in good health. The CDR3 runs from the conserved cysteine through the conserved F or W. The D gene is left open where the match is weak. Not every row has a clone size; where given, it reads once, few, many or a size class.

>TRBJ2-7|.|TRBV6-5|.
TGTGCCAGCAGTTATGTTGGGGGCGAGCAGTACTTC
CASSYVGGEQYF
>TRBJ1-6|.|TRBV28|few
TGTGCCAGCAGCCATGACCGCTCCTATAATTCACCCCTCCACTTT
CASSHDRSYNSPLHF
>TRBJ2-3|.|TRBV10-3|.
TGTGCCATCAGACGGGACGGTAGCACAGATACGCAGTATTTT
CAIRRDGSTDTQYF
>TRBJ2-1|.|TRBV6-1|few
TGTGCCAGCCGATTGAGGGGGAGGGGCGGAGATGAGCAGTTCTTC
CASRLRGRGGDEQFF
>TRBJ2-2|TRBD2|TRBV24-1|.
TGTGCCACCAGTGATTACGGGGGGGCCAACACCGGGGAGCTGTTTTTT
CATSDYGGANTGELFF
>TRBJ2-5|.|TRBV10-1|.
TGCGCCAGCAGCCGACAGGATGGTGAGACCCAGTACTTC
CASSRQDGETQYF
>TRBJ2-1|TRBD2|TRBV20-1|many
TGCAGTGCAACTCCGATAGCGGGAGTGTCCTACAATGAGCAGTTCTTC
CSATPIAGVSYNEQFF
>TRBJ2-5|TRBD2|TRBV6-5|few
TGTGCCAGCAGTTATGGCGGGGGGCCCGGTACGGAGACCCAGTACTTC
CASSYGGGPGTETQYF
>TRBJ2-7|TRBD1|TRBV5-1|few
TGCGCCAGCAGCTTAGAGGGGGCCAAGGGGCAGTACTTC
CASSLEGAKGQYF
>TRBJ2-2|.|TRBV4-3|.
TGCGCCAGCAGCCAATTACCCGGGGTGACCGGGGAGCTGTTTTTT
CASSQLPGVTGELFF
>TRBJ1-1|TRBD1|TRBV6-5|.
TGTGCCAGCAGTATCACTCCGACAGGGGTCACTGAAGCTTTCTTT
CASSITPTGVTEAFF
>TRBJ2-7|.|TRBV29-1|few
TGCAGCGTTTGGGGGACGGACTACGAGCAGTACTTC
CSVWGTDYEQYF
>TRBJ2-7|.|TRBV6-5|few
TGTGCCAGCAGGGGAGTCTCCTACGAGCAGTACTTC
CASRGVSYEQYF
>TRBJ1-5|.|TRBV6-1|.
TGTGCCAGCAGGGGTACGTGGGATCAGCCCCAGCATTTT
CASRGTWDQPQHF
>TRBJ2-7|TRBD1|TRBV18|few
TGTGCCAGCTCACCACCGAAAGGGACAGAGGAGGCTTACGAGCAGTACTTC
CASSPPKGTEEAYEQYF
>TRBJ2-1|TRBD2|TRBV5-1|few
TGCGCCAGCAGCTCGCGATTAGCGGGGGGGCAGTCCAATGAGCAGTTCTTC
CASSSRLAGGQSNEQFF
>TRBJ2-3|TRBD2|TRBV3-1|.
TGTGCCAGCAGCCAAGATCTTTTACTAGCGGGAGTGGAAGATACGCAGTATTTT
CASSQDLLLAGVEDTQYF
>TRBJ2-5|.|TRBV6-1|.
TGTGCCTCCCGTACAGTCGGGTTGGAGACCCAGTACTTC
CASRTVGLETQYF
>TRBJ2-5|.|TRBV20-1|.
TGCAGTGCTACGGGCAGGGAAGGGATAGAGACCCAGTACTTC
CSATGREGIETQYF
>TRBJ1-2|.|TRBV7-7|.
TGTGCTAGCAGCCCCGTGACGGACTATGGCTACACCTTC
CASSPVTDYGYTF
>TRBJ2-7|TRBD2|TRBV20-1|.
TGCAGTGCTAGCCCCCCAGCGGGAGGGAAGTACTTC
CSASPPAGGKYF
>TRBJ2-3|.|TRBV3-1|.
TGTGCCAGCAGCCAAGAAATGTACGGGAGAGTTTCAGATACGCAGTATTTT
CASSQEMYGRVSDTQYF
>TRBJ2-1|.|TRBV7-2|few
TGTGCCAGCAGCTTAGCGTGGGCAAATGAGCAGTTCTTC
CASSLAWANEQFF
>TRBJ2-2|.|TRBV7-3|many
TGTGCCAGCAGCTTAGGCATCAGCACCGGGGAGCTGTTTTTT
CASSLGISTGELFF
>TRBJ2-7|.|TRBV18|.
TGTGCCAGCTCACCTGAGAGCGGCAAGGAGCAGTACTTC
CASSPESGKEQYF
>TRBJ2-1|TRBD1|TRBV10-3|.
TGTGCCATCAGTGAGCAGGGGGCGGTTGAGCAGTTCTTC
CAISEQGAVEQFF
>TRBJ2-3|.|TRBV15|many
TGTGCCACCAGGGTCGGGGGCACAGATACGCAGTATTTT
CATRVGGTDTQYF
>TRBJ2-7|TRBD2|TRBV18|many
TGTGCCAGCTCACCTGGGACCGGGACTAGCGCCTACGAGCAGTACTTC
CASSPGTGTSAYEQYF
>TRBJ2-3|TRBD2|TRBV12-3/TRBV12-4|few
TGTGCCAGCAGTCCCGCCCGTGGTAGCGGGGGGTACATAGGTACGCAGTATTTT
CASSPARGSGGYIGTQYF
>TRBJ2-1|.|TRBV10-3|.
TGTGCCATCAGTGAAGGCGGGCGCAATGAGCAGTTCTTC
CAISEGGRNEQFF
>TRBJ2-1|TRBD2|TRBV20-1|.
TGCAGTGCTGGACGTGGGACTAGCAAAAACAATGAGCAGTTCTTC
CSAGRGTSKNNEQFF
>TRBJ2-7|.|TRBV12-5|few
TGTGCTAGTGGTTATACAGGGTCCGAGCAGTACTTC
CASGYTGSEQYF
>TRBJ2-2|TRBD1|TRBV6-6|.
TGTGCCAGCAATACAGGGGACACCGGGGAGCTGTTTTTT
CASNTGDTGELFF
>TRBJ2-3|TRBD1|TRBV7-9|few
TGTGCCAGCAGCTTATATGGGACAGGGACAACAGATACGCAGTATTTT
CASSLYGTGTTDTQYF
>TRBJ2-1|.|TRBV11-2|.
TGTGCCAGCAGCTCCCCCGCCGGCAATGAGCAGTTCTTC
CASSSPAGNEQFF
>TRBJ2-5|.|TRBV18|.
TGTGCCAGCTCACCTCGCCAAGAGAACCAGTACTTC
CASSPRQENQYF
>TRBJ2-5|TRBD1|TRBV7-9|many
TGTGCCAGCAGCCCTTCAGGGGGCAGAGAGACCCAGTACTTC
CASSPSGGRETQYF
>TRBJ2-4|TRBD1|TRBV28|few
TGTGCCAGCAGTAAAGAAGGACAGGGATTATCAAGTGGGAGGACGGACTTC
CASSKEGQGLSSGRTDF
>TRBJ2-1|TRBD2|TRBV11-2|.
TGTGCCAGCAGCCCCCGAGGGACTAGCGGGGGGGCGAGCTCCTACAATGAGCAGTTCTTC
CASSPRGTSGGASSYNEQFF
>TRBJ2-7|.|TRBV2|few
TGTGCCAGCACTCGTCGGGACGCCTCCTACGAGCAGTACTTC
CASTRRDASYEQYF
>TRBJ1-1|.|TRBV5-1|.
TGCGCCAGCAGCTTGGAGGTAGGGATCACTGAAGCTTTCTTT
CASSLEVGITEAFF
>TRBJ2-3|TRBD2|TRBV2|many
TGTGCCAGCAGTGCACTAGCGGGGAAAACAGATACGCAGTATTTT
CASSALAGKTDTQYF
>TRBJ2-3|.|TRBV5-1|few
TGCGCCAGCAGCTCCGGACAGATAGGCACAGATACGCAGTATTTT
CASSSGQIGTDTQYF
>TRBJ2-7|TRBD2|TRBV6-2/TRBV6-3|few
TGTGCCAGCAGCCGGGAGGCAGGCCCCTACGAGCAGTACTTC
CASSREAGPYEQYF